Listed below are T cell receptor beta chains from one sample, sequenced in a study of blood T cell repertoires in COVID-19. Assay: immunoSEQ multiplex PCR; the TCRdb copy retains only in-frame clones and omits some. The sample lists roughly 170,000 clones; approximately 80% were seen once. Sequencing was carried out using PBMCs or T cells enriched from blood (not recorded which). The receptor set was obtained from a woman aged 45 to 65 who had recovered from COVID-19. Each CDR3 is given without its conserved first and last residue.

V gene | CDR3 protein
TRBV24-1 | ATSDGGPQGLSYGYT
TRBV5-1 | ASSHGGVSYNEQF
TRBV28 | ASSSGPGTEAF
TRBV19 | ASSITGGTTRNEQF
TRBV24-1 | ATGIQSAGLTGELF
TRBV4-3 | ASSPGTGAYNEQF
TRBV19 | ASRQGQGRSYEQY
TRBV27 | ASSTSSGMLTDTQY
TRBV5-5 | ASSARTGNDEAF
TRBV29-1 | SVERDNNEQF
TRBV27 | ASSLIPGTEAF
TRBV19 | ASSTLGRGSNQPQH
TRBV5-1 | ASSFSGRDYEQY
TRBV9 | ASSVEAGYGYT
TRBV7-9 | ASSLASQGGETQY